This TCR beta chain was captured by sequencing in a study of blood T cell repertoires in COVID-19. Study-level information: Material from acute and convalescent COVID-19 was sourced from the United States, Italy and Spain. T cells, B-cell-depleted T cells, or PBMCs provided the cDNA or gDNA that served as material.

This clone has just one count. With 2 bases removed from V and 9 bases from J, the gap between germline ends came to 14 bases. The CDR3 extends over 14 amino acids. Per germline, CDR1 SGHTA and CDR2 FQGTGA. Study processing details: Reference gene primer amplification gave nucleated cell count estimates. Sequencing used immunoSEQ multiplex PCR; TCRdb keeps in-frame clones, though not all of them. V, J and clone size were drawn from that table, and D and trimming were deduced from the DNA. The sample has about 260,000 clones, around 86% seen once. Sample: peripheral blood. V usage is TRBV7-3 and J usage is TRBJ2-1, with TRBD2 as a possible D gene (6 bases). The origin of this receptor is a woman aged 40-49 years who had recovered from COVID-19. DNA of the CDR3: TGTGCCAGCAGCTTAGCCTCCGGCGGGGTTGAGCAGTTCTTC. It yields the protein CASSLASGGVEQFF.